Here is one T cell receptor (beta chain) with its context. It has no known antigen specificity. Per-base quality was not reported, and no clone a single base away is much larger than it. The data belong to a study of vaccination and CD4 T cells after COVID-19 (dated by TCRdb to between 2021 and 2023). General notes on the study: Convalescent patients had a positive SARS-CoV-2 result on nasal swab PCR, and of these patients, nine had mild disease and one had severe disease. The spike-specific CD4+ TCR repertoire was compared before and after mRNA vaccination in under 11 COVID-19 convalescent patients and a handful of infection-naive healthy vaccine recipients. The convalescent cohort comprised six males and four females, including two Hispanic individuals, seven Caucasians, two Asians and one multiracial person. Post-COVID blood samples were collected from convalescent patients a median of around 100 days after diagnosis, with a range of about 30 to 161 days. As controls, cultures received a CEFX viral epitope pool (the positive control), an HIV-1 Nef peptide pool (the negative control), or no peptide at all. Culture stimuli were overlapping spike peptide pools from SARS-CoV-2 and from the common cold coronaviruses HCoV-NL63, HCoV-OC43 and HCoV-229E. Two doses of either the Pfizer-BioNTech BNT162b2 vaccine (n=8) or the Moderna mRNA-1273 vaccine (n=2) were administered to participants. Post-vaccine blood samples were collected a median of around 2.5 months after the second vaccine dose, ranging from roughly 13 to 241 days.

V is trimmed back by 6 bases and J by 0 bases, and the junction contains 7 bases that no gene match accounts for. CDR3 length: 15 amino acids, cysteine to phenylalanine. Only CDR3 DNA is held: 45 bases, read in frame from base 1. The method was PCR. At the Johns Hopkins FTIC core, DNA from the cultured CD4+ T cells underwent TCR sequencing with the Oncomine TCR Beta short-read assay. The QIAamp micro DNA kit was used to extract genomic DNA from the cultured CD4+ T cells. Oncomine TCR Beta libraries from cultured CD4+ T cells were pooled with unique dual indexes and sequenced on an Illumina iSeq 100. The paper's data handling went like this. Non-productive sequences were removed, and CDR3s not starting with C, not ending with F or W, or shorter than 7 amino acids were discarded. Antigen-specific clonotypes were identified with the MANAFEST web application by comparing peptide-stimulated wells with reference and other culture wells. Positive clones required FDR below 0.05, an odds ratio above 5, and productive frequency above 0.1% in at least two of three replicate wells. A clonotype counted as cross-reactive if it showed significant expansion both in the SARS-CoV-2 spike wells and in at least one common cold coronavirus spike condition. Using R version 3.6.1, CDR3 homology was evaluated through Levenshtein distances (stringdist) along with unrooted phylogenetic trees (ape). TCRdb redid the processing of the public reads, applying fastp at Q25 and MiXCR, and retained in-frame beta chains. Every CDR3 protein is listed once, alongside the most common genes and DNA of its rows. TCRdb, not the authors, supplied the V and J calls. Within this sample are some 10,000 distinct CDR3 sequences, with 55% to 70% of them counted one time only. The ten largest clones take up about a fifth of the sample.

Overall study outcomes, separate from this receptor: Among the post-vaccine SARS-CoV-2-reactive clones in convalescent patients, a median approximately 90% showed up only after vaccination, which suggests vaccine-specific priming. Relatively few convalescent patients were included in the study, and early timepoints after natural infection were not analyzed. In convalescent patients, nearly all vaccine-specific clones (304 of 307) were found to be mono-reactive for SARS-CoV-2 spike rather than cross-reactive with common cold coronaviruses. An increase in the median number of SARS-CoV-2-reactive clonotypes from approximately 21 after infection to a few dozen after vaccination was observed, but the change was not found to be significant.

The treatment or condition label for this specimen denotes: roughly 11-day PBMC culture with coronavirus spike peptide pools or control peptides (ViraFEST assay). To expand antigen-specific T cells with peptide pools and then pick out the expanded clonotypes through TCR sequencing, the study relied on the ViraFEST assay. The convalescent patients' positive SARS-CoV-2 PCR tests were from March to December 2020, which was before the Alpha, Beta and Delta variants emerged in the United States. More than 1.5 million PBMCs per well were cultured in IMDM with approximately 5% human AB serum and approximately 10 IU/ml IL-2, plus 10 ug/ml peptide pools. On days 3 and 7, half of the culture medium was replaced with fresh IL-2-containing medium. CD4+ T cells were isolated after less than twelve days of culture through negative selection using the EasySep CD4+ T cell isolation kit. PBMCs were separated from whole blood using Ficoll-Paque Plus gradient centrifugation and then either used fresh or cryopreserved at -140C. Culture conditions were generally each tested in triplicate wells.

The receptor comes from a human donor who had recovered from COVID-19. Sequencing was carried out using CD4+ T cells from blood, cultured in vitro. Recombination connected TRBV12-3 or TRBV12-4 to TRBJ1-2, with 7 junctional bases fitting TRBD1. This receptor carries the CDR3 CASSLDRVANYGYTF. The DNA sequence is TGTGCCAGCAGCCTAGACAGGGTAGCTAACTATGGCTACACCTTC.